The rows below give T cell receptor beta chains drawn from one sample of a study of T cell repertoires in cytomegalovirus infection. TCRdb re-derived calls from the reads in MiXCR, one entry per CDR3 protein. The table lists 200,000 to 300,000 distinct CDR3 sequences, approximately 10% of them singletons. Sequenced material: PBMCs. Source of these receptors: a human donor in good health (CMV status not recorded). Some clones in this sample may be carry-over from other donors' samples. CDR3s include the opening cysteine and the closing phenylalanine or tryptophan. A D gene is named only where the DNA matches it firmly. A row's size may be missing; if present it is once, few, many or a size class.

d_gene	v_gene	j_gene	abundance	CDR3aa	CDR3nt
TRBD2	TRBV7-9	TRBJ2-7	few	CASSKEGGSSYEQYF	TGTGCCAGCAGCAAAGAGGGCGGGAGCTCCTACGAGCAGTACTTC
NA	TRBV7-9	TRBJ2-4	NA	CASSPGPLAKNIQYF	TGTGCCAGCAGCCCCGGACCCCTAGCCAAAAACATTCAGTACTTC
TRBD1	TRBV20-1	TRBJ2-1	NA	CSAGDRDMKQFF	TGCAGTGCTGGGGACAGGGACATGAAGCAGTTCTTC
TRBD1	TRBV7-8	TRBJ1-1	NA	CASSRGQGTEAFF	TGTGCCAGCAGTCGGGGACAGGGTACTGAAGCTTTCTTT
TRBD2	TRBV28	TRBJ2-7	many	CATSSGGAITYEQYF	TGTGCCACCTCTAGCGGGGGGGCCATAACCTACGAGCAGTACTTC
NA	TRBV12-3/TRBV12-4	TRBJ1-3	many	CASSPSQFTSGNTIYF	TGTGCCAGCAGCCCCTCCCAGTTTACCTCTGGAAACACCATATATTTT
NA	TRBV7-6	TRBJ2-7	few	CASSPGTPPYEQYF	TGTGCCAGCAGCCCGGGCACCCCCCCCTACGAGCAGTACTTC
NA	TRBV7-2	TRBJ2-5	many	CASSLAIDRQETQYF	TGTGCCAGCAGCTTAGCAATCGACAGGCAAGAGACCCAGTACTTC
TRBD1	TRBV3-1	TRBJ1-1	many	CASSRPGQVTEAFF	TGTGCCAGCAGCCGACCGGGACAGGTCACTGAAGCTTTCTTT
TRBD1	TRBV12-3/TRBV12-4	TRBJ1-1	NA	CASSFPGTGITEAFF	TGTGCCAGCAGTTTTCCCGGGACAGGGATCACTGAAGCTTTCTTT
NA	TRBV6-2/TRBV6-3	TRBJ2-2	many	CASGKPPGHNTGELFF	TGTGCCAGCGGAAAACCTCCGGGACACAACACCGGGGAGCTGTTTTTT
NA	TRBV12-3/TRBV12-4	TRBJ2-2	few	CASSPQGRRTGELFF	TGTGCCAGCAGCCCCCAAGGGAGGAGAACCGGGGAGCTGTTTTTT
NA	TRBV4-1	TRBJ1-1	many	CASSQGDGSYEAFF	TGCGCCAGCAGCCAAGGGGACGGGTCATATGAAGCTTTCTTT
TRBD2	TRBV7-2	TRBJ2-1	many	CASSSGTSGGNYNEQFF	TGTGCCAGCAGCAGCGGGACTAGCGGGGGTAACTACAATGAGCAGTTCTTC
NA	TRBV7-9	TRBJ1-1	few	CASSPMGVQNTEAFF	TGTGCCAGCAGCCCGATGGGGGTACAGAACACTGAAGCTTTCTTT
NA	TRBV7-9	TRBJ2-7	NA	CASSLPGSPYEQYF	TGTGCCAGCAGCTTACCCGGGAGCCCCTACGAGCAGTACTTC
TRBD1	TRBV12-3/TRBV12-4	TRBJ1-5	NA	CASSLGGAGGVQPQHF	TGTGCCAGCAGTTTAGGGGGGGCAGGGGGCGTTCAGCCCCAGCATTTT
TRBD1	TRBV7-6	TRBJ2-5	many	CASSHSFDRARETQYF	TGTGCCAGCAGCCACAGTTTTGACAGGGCGCGAGAGACCCAGTACTTC
TRBD1	TRBV28	TRBJ2-3	many	CASSPASTGSTDTQYF	TGTGCCAGCAGTCCCGCCTCGACAGGGAGCACAGATACGCAGTATTTT
NA	TRBV7-2	TRBJ2-1	many	CASSLERSNEQFF	TGTGCCAGCAGCTTAGAAAGGTCCAATGAGCAGTTCTTC
NA	TRBV7-6	TRBJ1-1	NA	CASSLRGLNTEAFF	TGTGCCAGCAGCTTACGGGGGCTGAACACTGAAGCTTTCTTT
TRBD1	TRBV2	TRBJ2-5	NA	CARDRGDQETQYF	TGTGCCAGGGACAGGGGGGATCAAGAGACCCAGTACTTC
NA	TRBV4-1	TRBJ2-1	many	CASSQDLPGSSYNEQFF	TGCGCCAGCAGCCAAGATCTCCCAGGGAGCTCCTACAATGAGCAGTTCTTC
NA	TRBV12-3/TRBV12-4	TRBJ1-4	NA	CASSLGRGPVSEKLFF	TGTGCCAGCAGTTTAGGAAGGGGACCCGTTTCGGAAAAACTGTTTTTT
NA	TRBV7-8	TRBJ1-1	many	CASSLSNPRTAYPNTEAFF	TGTGCCAGCAGCTTAAGTAATCCAAGGACAGCATACCCGAACACTGAAGCTTTCTTT
TRBD2	TRBV7-2	TRBJ2-1	many	CASSPTGGPYNEQFF	TGTGCCAGCAGCCCGACGGGAGGGCCTTACAATGAGCAGTTCTTC
NA	TRBV20-1	TRBJ2-5	few	CSARPTPQETQYF	TGCAGTGCTAGGCCTACCCCCCAAGAGACCCAGTACTTC
TRBD1	TRBV7-9	TRBJ1-5	few	CASSKFGTGGGQPQHF	TGTGCCAGCAGCAAATTCGGGACAGGGGGCGGCCAGCCCCAGCATTTT
NA	TRBV7-2	TRBJ1-4	many	CASSLAGFGNEKLFF	TGTGCCAGCAGTCTAGCAGGCTTCGGGAATGAAAAACTGTTTTTT
TRBD1	TRBV7-9	TRBJ2-3	many	CASSLGQTGARTDTQYF	TGTGCCAGCAGCTTAGGGCAGACAGGGGCCCGCACAGATACGCAGTATTTT
TRBD1	TRBV23-1	TRBJ1-5	NA	CASETGQGRSNQPQHF	TGCGCCAGCGAGACGGGACAGGGAAGGAGCAATCAGCCCCAGCATTTT
NA	TRBV20-1	TRBJ1-1	many	CSARDSARVSTEAFF	TGCAGTGCTAGGGACAGTGCCAGGGTGAGCACTGAAGCTTTCTTT
NA	TRBV7-2	TRBJ1-2	many	CASSQQLRGAYGYTF	TGTGCCAGCAGCCAGCAACTGAGGGGTGCCTATGGCTACACCTTC
NA	TRBV6-5	TRBJ1-2	many	CATRGIKGYTF	TGTGCCACCCGAGGGATAAAAGGCTACACCTTC
NA	TRBV7-2	TRBJ2-5	many	CASSRQHRGAGETQYF	TGTGCCAGCAGCCGGCAACACCGGGGGGCGGGGGAGACCCAGTACTTC